One TCR beta chain is described in this entry. Patients all relapsed after autologous stem cell transplantation, and there was variation in brentuximab vedotin exposure. Magnetic negative selection was used to purify CD4+ T cells from PBMCs that had been thawed. The germline V gene encodes CDR1 GTSNPN and CDR2 SVGIG (reference sequence). V lost 2 bases to trimming and J lost 7 bases, with 14 bases between them. This CDR3 region has 13 residues. The table came from immunoSEQ multiplex PCR; TCRdb's copy has only in-frame clones and leaves some out. There are about 9,000 clones in the sample; 80% to 85% occur only once, and 9% to 14% lies in the top ten. This sample stems from a study of PD-1 blockade in classical Hodgkin lymphoma.

The starting material was CD4+ T cells from blood, obtained at baseline. This sequence was found in a human donor with classical Hodgkin lymphoma. The chain carries TRBV30 and TRBJ2-5, with D possibly being TRBD2 (5 bases). The CDR3 bases are TGTGCCTGGAGTTACGGGGTAGGAAGGACCCAGTACTTC. This encodes CAWSYGVGRTQYF.